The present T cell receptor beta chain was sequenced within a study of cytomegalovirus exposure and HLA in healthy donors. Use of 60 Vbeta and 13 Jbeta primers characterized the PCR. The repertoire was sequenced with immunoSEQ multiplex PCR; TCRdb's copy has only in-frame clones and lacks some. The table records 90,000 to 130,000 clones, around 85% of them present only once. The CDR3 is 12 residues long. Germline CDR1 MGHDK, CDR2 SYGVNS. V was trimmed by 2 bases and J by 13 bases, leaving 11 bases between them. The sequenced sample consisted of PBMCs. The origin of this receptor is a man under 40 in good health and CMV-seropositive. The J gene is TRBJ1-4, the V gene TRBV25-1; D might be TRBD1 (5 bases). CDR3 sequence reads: CASSETGDGLFF. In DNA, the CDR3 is TGTGCCAGCAGTGAAACGGGGGACGGACTGTTTTTT.